These T cell receptor beta chains were read from a single sample in a study of identical twins. TCRdb used MiXCR to reprocess the 5' RACE reads, holding one entry per CDR3 protein. The sample holds a few hundred thousand distinct CDR3 sequences, about 18% seen once. Sequenced sample: naive T cells sorted from blood. The receptors shown here come from a man aged 45 to 65 in good health. The CDR3 runs from the conserved cysteine through the conserved F or W. Each record gives: clone size, J gene, D gene, V gene, CDR3 DNA, CDR3 protein. The D gene is left open where the match is weak. The listing skips clone size in some rows; elsewhere it reads once, few, many or a size class.

many | TRBJ2-7 | NA | TRBV12-3/TRBV12-4 | TGTGCCAGCAGTCCCCGGACACAAGAGCAGTACTTC | CASSPRTQEQYF
NA | TRBJ2-1 | TRBD1 | TRBV12-3/TRBV12-4 | TGTGCCAGCAGTTTCGGGACAGGGCGAAGTGAGCAGTTCTTC | CASSFGTGRSEQFF
NA | TRBJ2-1 | NA | TRBV21-1 | TGTGCCAGCAGCAAAGCTTATAAAGCGGGATACAATGAGCAGTTCTTC | CASSKAYKAGYNEQFF
few | TRBJ1-2 | NA | TRBV6-6 | TGTGCCAGCACGGCGGCAGGGGATGGCTACACCTTC | CASTAAGDGYTF
many | TRBJ2-1 | TRBD2 | TRBV4-3 | TGCGCCAGCAGCCAAGAATGGGTAGCGGGAGGTCGAGATGAGCAGTTCTTC | CASSQEWVAGGRDEQFF
NA | TRBJ1-5 | NA | TRBV4-3 | TGCGCCAGCAGCCAAGAGGCCCGTGGCTATCAGCCCCAGCATTTT | CASSQEARGYQPQHF
NA | TRBJ2-1 | TRBD1 | TRBV6-2/TRBV6-3 | TGTGCCAGCAGTTTAGACAGGGGGCTCTTCTTC | CASSLDRGLFF
NA | TRBJ1-3 | NA | TRBV6-1 | TGTGCCAGCAGCTCTAACACGGGGCCAAATGGACACACCATATATTTT | CASSSNTGPNGHTIYF
NA | TRBJ2-5 | NA | TRBV2 | TGTGCCAGCAGTGACCAGGGCGTTCGAGAGACCCAGTACTTC | CASSDQGVRETQYF
few | TRBJ2-1 | TRBD2 | TRBV6-2/TRBV6-3 | TGTGCCAGCAGAACCGGGACTAGCGGGGGGGCGTCCTACAATGAGCAGTTCTTC | CASRTGTSGGASYNEQFF
many | TRBJ2-3 | NA | TRBV5-1 | TGCGCCAGCAGCTCTGGGACTAGCACAGATACGCAGTATTTT | CASSSGTSTDTQYF
many | TRBJ2-5 | NA | TRBV6-2/TRBV6-3 | TGTGCCAGCAGTTATCTTGGGGTCCAAGAGACCCAGTACTTC | CASSYLGVQETQYF
few | TRBJ1-3 | NA | TRBV4-3 | TGCGCCAGCAGCCAAGAAGTGGGGTTCTCTGGAAACACCATATATTTT | CASSQEVGFSGNTIYF
few | TRBJ2-1 | TRBD2 | TRBV13 | TGTGCCAGCAGCGCCCGAGGGACTACCTACAATGAGCAGTTCTTC | CASSARGTTYNEQFF
many | TRBJ2-7 | NA | TRBV4-3 | TGCGCCAGCAGCCAAGAAATGGCACTCGGGACTGCCTACGAGCAGTACTTC | CASSQEMALGTAYEQYF
few | TRBJ1-1 | NA | TRBV4-2 | TGTGCCAGCAGCCAAGTCTCGCGGGGTATGAACACTGAAGCTTTCTTT | CASSQVSRGMNTEAFF